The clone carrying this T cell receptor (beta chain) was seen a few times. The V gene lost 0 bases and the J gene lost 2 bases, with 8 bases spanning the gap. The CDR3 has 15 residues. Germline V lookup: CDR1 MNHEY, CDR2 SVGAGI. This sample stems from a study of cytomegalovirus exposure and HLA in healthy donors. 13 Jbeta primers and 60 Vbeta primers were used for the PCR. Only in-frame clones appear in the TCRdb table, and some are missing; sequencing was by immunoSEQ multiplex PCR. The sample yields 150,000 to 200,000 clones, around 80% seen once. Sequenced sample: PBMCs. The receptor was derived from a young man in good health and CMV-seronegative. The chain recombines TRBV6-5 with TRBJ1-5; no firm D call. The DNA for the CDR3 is TGTGCCAGCAGTTACTCCGGGAGGGGCAATCAGCCCCAGCATTTT. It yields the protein CASSYSGRGNQPQHF.